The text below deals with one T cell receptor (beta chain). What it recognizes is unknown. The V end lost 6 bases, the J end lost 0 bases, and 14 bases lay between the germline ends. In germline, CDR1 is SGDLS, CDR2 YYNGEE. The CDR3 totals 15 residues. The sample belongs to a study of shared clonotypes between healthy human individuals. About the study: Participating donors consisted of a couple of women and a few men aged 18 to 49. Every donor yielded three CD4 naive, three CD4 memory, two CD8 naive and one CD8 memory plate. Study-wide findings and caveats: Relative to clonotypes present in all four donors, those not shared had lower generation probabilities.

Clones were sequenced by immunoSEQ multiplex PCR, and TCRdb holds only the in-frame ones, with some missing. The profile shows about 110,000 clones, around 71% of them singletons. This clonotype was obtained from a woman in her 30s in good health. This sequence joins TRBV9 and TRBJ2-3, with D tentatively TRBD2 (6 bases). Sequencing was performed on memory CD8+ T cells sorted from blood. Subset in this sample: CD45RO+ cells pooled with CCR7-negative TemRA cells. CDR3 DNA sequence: TGTGCCAGCAACCCAGACGGGACTAGCACAGATACGCAGTATTTT. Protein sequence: CASNPDGTSTDTQYF.